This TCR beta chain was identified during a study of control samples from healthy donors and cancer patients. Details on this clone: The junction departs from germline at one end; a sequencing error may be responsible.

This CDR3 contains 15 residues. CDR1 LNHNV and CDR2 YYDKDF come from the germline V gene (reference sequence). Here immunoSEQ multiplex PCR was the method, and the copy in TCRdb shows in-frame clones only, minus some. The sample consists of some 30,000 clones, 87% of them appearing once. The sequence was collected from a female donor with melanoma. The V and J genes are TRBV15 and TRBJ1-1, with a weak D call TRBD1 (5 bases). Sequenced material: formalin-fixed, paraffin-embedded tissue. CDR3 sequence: CATSRPLEGNAEAFF. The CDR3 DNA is TGTGCCACCAGCAGGCCCCTCGAGGGGAACGCTGAAGCTTTCTTT.